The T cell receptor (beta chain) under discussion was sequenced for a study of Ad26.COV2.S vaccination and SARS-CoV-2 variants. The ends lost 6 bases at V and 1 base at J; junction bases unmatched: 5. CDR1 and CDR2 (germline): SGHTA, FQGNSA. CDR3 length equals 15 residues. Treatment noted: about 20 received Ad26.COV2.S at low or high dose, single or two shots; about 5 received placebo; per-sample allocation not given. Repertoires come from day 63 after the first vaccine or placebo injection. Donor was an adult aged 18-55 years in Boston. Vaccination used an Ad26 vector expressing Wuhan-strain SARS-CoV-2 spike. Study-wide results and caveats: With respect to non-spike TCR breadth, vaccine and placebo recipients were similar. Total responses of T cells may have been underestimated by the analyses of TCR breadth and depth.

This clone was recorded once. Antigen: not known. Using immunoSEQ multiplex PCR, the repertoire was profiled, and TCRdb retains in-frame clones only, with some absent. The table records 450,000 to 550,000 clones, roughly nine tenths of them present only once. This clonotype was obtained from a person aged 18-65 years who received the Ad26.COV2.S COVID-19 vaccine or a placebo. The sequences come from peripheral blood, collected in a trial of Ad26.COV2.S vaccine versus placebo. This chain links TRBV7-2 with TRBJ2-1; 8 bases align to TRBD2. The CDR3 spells CASRSGRRSYNEQFF. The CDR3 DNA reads TGTGCCAGCAGAAGCGGGAGACGGTCCTACAATGAGCAGTTCTTC.